Detailed here is one T cell receptor (beta chain). The same CDR3 also results from other DNA sequences found in this sample. The assay was immunoSEQ multiplex PCR, and TCRdb's table has in-frame clones only and misses some. In the table there are about 240,000 clones, roughly nine tenths of which are singletons. This entry belongs to a study of blood T cell repertoires in COVID-19. Study-level information: Whether acute or convalescent, the COVID-19 samples came from the United States, Italy and Spain.

CDR1 and CDR2 (germline): LNHDA, SQIVND (reference sequence). The CDR3 contains 13 residues. With V trimmed by 8 bases and J by 2 bases, 5 bases remained unmatched. V is TRBV19 and J is TRBJ1-2; 7 positions agree with TRBD1. This receptor was identified in a man aged 60-69 years who had recovered from COVID-19. Material for sequencing was peripheral blood. The CDR3 region is CASSLQGNYGYTF. The CDR3 DNA reads TGTGCCAGTTCTCTACAGGGGAACTATGGCTACACCTTC. Full variable domain (missing parts from reference TRBV19 and TRBJ1-2): DGGITQSPKYLFRKEGQNVTLSCEQNLNHDAMYWYRQDPGQGLRLIYYSQIVNDFQKGDIAEGYSVSREKKESFPLTVTSAQKNPTAFYLCASSLQGNYGYTFGSGTRLTVV.